These 28 T cell receptor beta chains were sequenced from one sample in a study of blood T cell repertoires in COVID-19. Using immunoSEQ multiplex PCR, the repertoire was profiled, and TCRdb retains in-frame clones only, with some absent. The sample consists of about 85,000 clones, 82% of them appearing once. The sample taken for sequencing was peripheral blood. The receptors derive from a woman over 75 with acute or convalescent COVID-19.

The genes are TRBV3-1 (or the pseudogene TRBV3-2) and TRBJ1-6; a possible D gene is TRBD1 (6 bases). CDR1 LGHDT and CDR2 YNNKEL come from the germline V gene (reference sequence). V lost 4 bases to trimming and J lost 9 bases, with 13 bases between them. The CDR3 is 14 residues long. CDR3 loop: CASSLRQDSSPLHF. The DNA of the CDR3 is TGTGCCAGCAGCCTCCGACAGGATAGTTCACCCCTCCACTTT.

The chain employs TRBV2 and TRBJ2-3, with 8 bases that match TRBD2. The CDR3 runs 15 residues. Unmatched junction bases numbered 2, after V lost 3 bases and J lost 0 bases. Germline CDR1 and CDR2: SNHLY and FYNNEI. In DNA, the CDR3 is TGTGCCAGCAGTGATAGCGGGGCTAGCACAGATACGCAGTATTTT. Its translation: CASSDSGASTDTQYF.

The gene calls are TRBV7-9 and TRBJ2-7, with 8 bases lining up with TRBD1. Trimming took 6 bases from V and 0 from J; bases not matched to a gene: 7. CDR1 and CDR2 from the germline V gene are SEHNR and FQNEAQ (reference sequence). The CDR3 covers 15 residues. The CDR3 loop reads CASSNAGGPSYEQYF. Written as DNA, the CDR3 is TGTGCCAGCAGTAATGCAGGGGGCCCCTCCTACGAGCAGTACTTC.

The chain couples TRBV3-1 (or the pseudogene TRBV3-2) to TRBJ2-3; 8 bases fit TRBD1. The length of the CDR3 is 15 residues. V was pared by 1 base and J by 3 bases, with 3 bases of the junction left unmatched. CDR1 and CDR2 (germline): LGHDT, YNNKEL (reference sequence). The CDR3 region has the DNA TGTGCCAGCAGCCAAGGAACAGGGGGAACAGATACGCAGTATTTT. Residues: CASSQGTGGTDTQYF.

The chain recombines TRBV25-1 with TRBJ1-4, with 7 bases lining up with TRBD1. The V gene end was trimmed by 6 bases and the J gene end by 8 bases; junction bases not matched to a gene: 3. The CDR3 length is 12 residues. CDR1 is MGHDK, CDR2 SYGVNS, per germline. The CDR3 here is CASRTGEEKLFF. The CDR3 bases are TGTGCCAGCAGAACAGGGGAAGAAAAACTGTTTTTT. Variable domain in full (rest from reference TRBV25-1 and TRBJ1-4): EADIYQTPRYLVIGTGKKITLECSQTMGHDKMYWYQQDPGMELHLIHYSYGVNSTEKGDLSSESTVSRIRTEHFPLTLESARPSHTSQYLCASRTGEEKLFFGSGTQLSVL.

The chain has TRBV2 and TRBJ1-6; D uncertain. Trimming removed 1 base at V and 0 bases at J, with 10 bases between. Germline V lookup: CDR1 SNHLY, CDR2 FYNNEI. This CDR3 region has 17 residues. The CDR3 loop is CASSEDAPSSYNSPLHF. The CDR3 coding sequence is TGTGCCAGCAGTGAAGACGCCCCGAGCTCCTATAATTCACCCCTCCACTTT. The full variable domain, its missing parts supplied by reference TRBV2 and TRBJ1-6, is EPEVTQTPSHQVTQMGQEVILRCVPISNHLYFYWYRQILGQKVEFLVSFYNNEISEKSEIFDDQFSVERPDGSNFTLKIRSTKLEDSAMYFCASSEDAPSSYNSPLHFGNGTRLTVT.

The chain is built from TRBV19 and TRBJ1-5; 10 bases fit TRBD1. This CDR3 comprises 15 residues. The germline CDR1 and CDR2 sequences are LNHDA and SQIVND (reference sequence). V shed 0 bases, J shed 7 bases, and the junction held 3 bases outside the gene matches. This chain's CDR3 is CASSIETGGGQPQHF. Written as DNA, the CDR3 is TGTGCCAGTAGTATAGAGACAGGGGGCGGACAGCCCCAGCATTTT.

V gene TRBV28 combines with J gene TRBJ2-6; D is ambiguous. The CDR3 is made up of 13 amino acids. Germline V gene sequence: CDR1 MDHEN, CDR2 SYDVKM. Trimming took off 6 bases at V and 4 bases at J, with 7 bases between the two ends. CDR3 sequence (DNA): TGTGCCAGCAGCACTACAGGGGCCAACGTCCTGACTTTC. Encoded protein: CASSTTGANVLTF.

The chain employs TRBV6-5 and TRBJ1-5; tentative D call: TRBD1 (5 bases). CDR1 is MNHEY, CDR2 SVGAGI, per germline. Trimming took 5 bases from V and 4 from J, leaving 9 bases between them. The CDR3 is 13 residues long. DNA of the CDR3: TGTGCCAGCAGTCCAAGACAGAATCAGCCCCAGCATTTT. This sequence encodes CASSPRQNQPQHF.

The V and J genes are TRBV7-8 and TRBJ1-3, with 9 bases that match TRBD1. This CDR3 has 15 residues. J was trimmed by 2 bases and V by 4 bases; bases with no gene match: 3. The germline V gene has CDR1 SGHVS and CDR2 FQNEAQ. The CDR3 nucleotides are TGTGCCAGCAGCTCCGGGACAGGGCCTGGAAACACCATATATTTT. The encoded protein is CASSSGTGPGNTIYF.

This chain uses TRBV3-1 (or the pseudogene TRBV3-2) with TRBJ1-1; tentatively, D is TRBD1 (5 bases). Germline-derived CDR1 and CDR2 are LGHDT and YNNKEL (reference sequence). Between the trimmed V and J ends, which lost 3 bases and 6 bases, there was a span of 14 bases. The CDR3 totals 14 residues. CDR3: CASSQNGGTAEAFF. The CDR3 nucleotides are TGTGCCAGCAGCCAGAACGGGGGTACTGCTGAAGCTTTCTTT.

This clone is a singleton in its sample. Here the CDR3 reads CASRKVGQGDEQYF. CDR3 nucleotide sequence: TGTGCCAGCAGAAAAGTGGGACAGGGGGACGAGCAGTACTTC. The chain joins TRBV11-2 to TRBJ2-7; 11 nucleotides match TRBD1. CDR1 and CDR2 (germline): SGHAT, FQNNGV. V gave up 6 bases and J gave up 5 bases; unmatched junction bases: 6. The CDR3 is 14 residues long. Drawing the rest from reference TRBV11-2 and TRBJ2-7, the complete variable domain is EAGVAQSPRYKIIEKRQSVAFWCNPISGHATLYWYQQILGQGPKLLIQFQNNGVVDDSQLPKDRFSAERLKGVDSTLKIQPAKLEDSAVYLCASRKVGQGDEQYFGPGTRLTVT.

For the CDR3, the DNA is TGTGCCAGCAGTTCCCCAGGACAGGGTCGCTCTGGGACCCAGTACTTC. Protein: CASSSPGQGRSGTQYF. The genes are TRBV27 and TRBJ2-5; 8 bases match TRBD1. Trimming took 4 bases from V and 7 from J; bases not matched to a gene: 14. From germline, CDR1 is MNHEY and CDR2 SMNVEV (reference sequence). The CDR3 runs 16 residues.

CDR3 region: CASSGGQGTETQYF. The CDR3 bases are TGTGCCAGTAGTGGGGGACAGGGCACGGAGACCCAGTACTTC. The J gene is TRBJ2-5, the V gene TRBV19; the match to TRBD1 covers 9 bases. The CDR3 has 14 residues. J was trimmed by 5 bases and V by 5 bases; bases with no gene match: 6. Germline lookup yields CDR1 LNHDA and CDR2 SQIVND (reference sequence).

This chain connects TRBV7-9 to TRBJ1-2; TRBD1 matches 10 bases. Trimming at V came to 3 bases and at J to 4 bases, leaving 2 bases not matched to a gene. Germline V gene data show CDR1 as SEHNR and CDR2 as FQNEAQ (reference sequence). There are 14 residues in the CDR3. The CDR3 sequence: CASSLGQGFYGYTF. The CDR3 coding sequence is TGTGCCAGCAGCTTGGGACAGGGGTTCTATGGCTACACCTTC.

This chain connects TRBV6-5 to TRBJ2-1; weak D call: TRBD2 (7 bases). The V end lost 8 bases, the J end lost 9 bases, and 20 bases lay between the germline ends. CDR1 and CDR2 from the germline V gene are MNHEY and SVGAGI. The CDR3 sequence is 14 residues long. CDR3 loop: CASCRRGGSSEQFF. CDR3 sequence (DNA): TGTGCCAGCTGTAGGAGGGGGGGGAGTAGTGAGCAGTTCTTC.

This sequence joins TRBV15 and TRBJ2-3; D is perhaps TRBD2 (5 bases). Trimming pared 0 bases from V and 0 bases from J, leaving 13 bases between. The CDR3 runs 17 residues. Germline V gene sequence: CDR1 LNHNV, CDR2 YYDKDF (reference sequence). CDR3 in amino acids: CATSRDRTWESTDTQYF. The CDR3 nucleotides read TGTGCCACCAGCAGAGATCGGACGTGGGAGAGCACAGATACGCAGTATTTT.

CDR3 nucleotides: TGTGCCAGCAGCTTCGCACAGGGGGCCTCTGGGGCCAACGTCCTGACTTTC. As protein: CASSFAQGASGANVLTF. The chain is built from TRBV7-9 and TRBJ2-6; 9 bases line up with TRBD1. The length of the CDR3 is 17 residues. J lost 0 bases, V lost 3 bases, and 3 bases had no gene match. Germline assignment: CDR1 SEHNR and CDR2 FQNEAQ (reference sequence).

The chain recombines TRBV5-1 with TRBJ2-3; 10 bases align to TRBD2. J lost 6 bases, V lost 7 bases, and 14 bases had no gene match. This CDR3 is built from 16 residues. In germline, CDR1 is SGHRS, CDR2 YFSETQ. DNA for the CDR3: TGCGCCAGCCGTCGCAGGTCGGTAGCGGGAGGTGATACGCAGTATTTT. Amino acids: CASRRRSVAGGDTQYF.

The chain couples TRBV9 to TRBJ1-6; no definite D call. This CDR3 has 15 residues. CDR1 is SGDLS and CDR2 is YYNGEE in the germline V gene. The V end was cut by 6 bases, the J end by 0 bases, with 10 bases between. This CDR3 reads CASNPTSSYNSPLHF. The DNA for the CDR3 is TGTGCCAGCAACCCCACTAGCTCCTATAATTCACCCCTCCACTTT. The variable domain in full, completed from reference TRBV9 and TRBJ1-6, reads DSGVTQTPKHLITATGQRVTLRCSPRSGDLSVYWYQQSLDQGLQFLIQYYNGEERAKGNILERFSAQQFPDLHSELNLSSLELGDSALYFCASNPTSSYNSPLHFGNGTRLTVT.

V is TRBV6-5 and J is TRBJ2-5, with D possibly TRBD2 on 5 matching bases. V dropped 4 bases and J dropped 0 bases, with 9 bases sitting between them. CDR1 is MNHEY and CDR2 is SVGAGI in the germline V gene. The CDR3 spans 14 residues. The CDR3 region is CASSSPGNQETQYF. The CDR3 nucleotides read TGTGCCAGCAGTTCCCCGGGAAACCAAGAGACCCAGTACTTC.

The V and J genes are TRBV19 and TRBJ2-1; 9 bases are shared with TRBD2. The germline V gene has CDR1 LNHDA and CDR2 SQIVND (reference sequence). The CDR3 totals 18 residues. The ends lost 7 bases at V and 6 bases at J; junction bases unmatched: 19. CDR3 region: CASIYPGKRGAYLNEQFF. As DNA, the CDR3 is TGTGCCAGTATTTATCCGGGGAAGCGGGGGGCCTACCTCAATGAGCAGTTCTTC.

This chain uses TRBV11-2 with TRBJ1-1, with D maybe TRBD1 (6 bases). The CDR3 consists of 12 residues. Germline-derived CDR1 and CDR2 are SGHAT and FQNNGV. Between the trimmed V and J ends, which lost 11 bases and 8 bases, there was a span of 18 bases. The CDR3 DNA sequence: TGTGCCGTTGGCGACAGGACTCTCGAAGCTTTCTTT. Protein: CAVGDRTLEAFF. Full variable domain (missing parts from reference TRBV11-2 and TRBJ1-1): EAGVAQSPRYKIIEKRQSVAFWCNPISGHATLYWYQQILGQGPKLLIQFQNNGVVDDSQLPKDRFSAERLKGVDSTLKIQPAKLEDSAVYLCAVGDRTLEAFFGQGTRLTVV.

This sequence joins TRBV29-1 and TRBJ2-5; TRBD1 might be the D (5 bases). CDR1 SQVTM and CDR2 ANQGSEA come from the germline V gene. V was pared by 3 bases and J by 1 base, with 15 bases between. The length of the CDR3 is 15 residues. CDR3 nucleotides: TGCAGCGTTGAGAGTCTAGGGGCTACCCAAGAGACCCAGTACTTC. It yields the protein CSVESLGATQETQYF. Full variable domain (outside the CDR3, taken from reference TRBV29-1 and TRBJ2-5): SAVISQKPSRDICQRGTSLTIQCQVDSQVTMMFWYRQQPGQSLTLIATANQGSEATYESGFVIDKFPISRPNLTFSTLTVSNMSPEDSSIYLCSVESLGATQETQYFGPGTRLLVL.

The gene calls are TRBV5-6 and TRBJ2-7; TRBD1 agrees at 10 bases. J gave up 5 bases and V 2 bases, and 7 bases lay outside the gene matches. Per the germline V gene, CDR1 is SGHDT and CDR2 is YYEEEE. The CDR3 contains 15 residues. This CDR3 reads CASSFPGTGVNEQYF. The CDR3 DNA reads as TGTGCCAGCAGCTTCCCCGGGACAGGGGTGAACGAGCAGTACTTC.

V gene TRBV5-6 combines with J gene TRBJ2-1; 8 bases are shared with TRBD1. The CDR3 is made up of 15 amino acids. V lost 1 base to trimming and J lost 6 bases; unmatched junction nucleotides: 6. The V gene's germline CDR1 is SGHDT and CDR2 YYEEEE. The CDR3 DNA follows: TGTGCCAGCAGCTTGCGGACAGGGCTGCCCAATGAGCAGTTCTTC. Protein: CASSLRTGLPNEQFF.

V usage is TRBV27 and J usage is TRBJ1-2; 8 bases are a match to TRBD1. CDR3 length: 15 residues. Germline V gene sequence: CDR1 MNHEY, CDR2 SMNVEV (reference sequence). V shed 5 bases and J 7 bases; nucleotides not matched to a gene: 12. CDR3 sequence (DNA): TGTGCCAGCAGTACAATTGGACAGGGCGGGGCTGGCTACACCTTC. Its protein is CASSTIGQGGAGYTF.

The rearrangement joins TRBV12-3 or TRBV12-4 to TRBJ2-5, with TRBD2 as a possible D gene (6 bases). Trimming took 6 bases from V and 9 from J, leaving 14 bases between them. This CDR3 has 12 amino acids. The CDR3 bases are TGTGCCAGCAGCCGCCTCCCGGGGGCCCAGTACTTC. As protein: CASSRLPGAQYF.